A single sample is the source of the 8 T cell receptor beta chains below, sequenced in a study of beta chain features in type 1 diabetes. Findings and limits, study-wide: When Type 1 diabetes patients were examined, their TCRB CDR3s proved moderately but significantly shorter in all four CD4+ subsets.

cDNA synthesis used the whole RNA isolate, giving expressed TCRB sequences. The protocol was immunoSEQ multiplex PCR, while the TCRdb copy is restricted to in-frame clones and leaves out a portion. Of hundreds of thousands of clones in the sample, about 14% were seen once. These receptors have no identified antigens. Sequencing used naive CD4+ T cells from blood. The source of these receptors is a man aged 18 to 35 with type 1 diabetes.

J is TRBJ2-7 and V is TRBV2; D gene unclear. Germline CDR1 SNHLY, CDR2 FYNNEI. This CDR3 has 14 residues. The V end lost 2 bases, the J end lost 2 bases, and 10 bases lay between the germline ends. The CDR3 DNA reads as TGTGCCAGCAGTGAACGGCAAGGAGCCTACGAGCAGTACTTC. Its protein product is CASSERQGAYEQYF. Combining the CDR3 with reference TRBV2 and TRBJ2-7 gives the whole variable domain EPEVTQTPSHQVTQMGQEVILRCVPISNHLYFYWYRQILGQKVEFLVSFYNNEISEKSEIFDDQFSVERPDGSNFTLKIRSTKLEDSAMYFCASSERQGAYEQYFGPGTRLTVT.

The rearrangement uses TRBV19 and TRBJ2-1; no reliable D call. Per germline, CDR1 LNHDA and CDR2 SQIVND (reference sequence). CDR3 size: 11 residues. Trimming cost V 6 bases and J 4 bases, with 4 bases left between them. The CDR3 nucleotides are TGTGCCAGTAGCAGATACAATGAGCAGTTCTTC. Protein product: CASSRYNEQFF.

The CDR3 sequence: CASSPNGQGLKNIQYF. The DNA for the CDR3 is TGCGCCAGCAGCCCTAATGGGCAGGGGTTAAAAAACATTCAGTACTTC. The chain joins TRBV5-1 to TRBJ2-4; tentative D call: TRBD1 (6 bases). Germline loops: CDR1 SGHRS, CDR2 YFSETQ. Trimming shortened V by 4 bases and J by 4 bases, and 18 bases separated the two germline ends. This CDR3 region has 16 residues.

The gene calls are TRBV30 and TRBJ1-2; perhaps TRBD1 as D (6 bases). CDR3 size: 13 residues. Germline CDR1 reads GTSNPN; CDR2 reads SVGIG (reference sequence). The V end was cut by 4 bases, the J end by 5 bases, with 14 bases between. The CDR3 is CAWTLPTGYGYTF. CDR3 bases: TGTGCCTGGACCCTCCCGACAGGTTATGGCTACACCTTC.

The genes are TRBV18 and TRBJ2-1, with 10 bases that match TRBD1. The trim removed 1 base at V and 3 bases at J, leaving 18 bases unmatched. Looked up from germline, CDR1 is KGHSH and CDR2 is LQKENI. The CDR3 extends over 21 amino acids. DNA for the CDR3: TGTGCCAGCTCACCACGGGTGTTGGGACAGGGGTTTGATAGAGTCTACAATGAGCAGTTCTTC. Encoded protein: CASSPRVLGQGFDRVYNEQFF.

This chain uses TRBV4-2 with TRBJ2-1; TRBD2 matches at 12 bases. The germline V gene encodes CDR1 LGHNA and CDR2 YNFKEQ. The CDR3 extends over 19 amino acids. Trimming at V came to 4 bases and at J to 0 bases, leaving 10 bases not matched to a gene. The CDR3 DNA reads TGTGCCAGCAGCCTACCTACTAGCGGGGGGCGTAGCTCCTACAATGAGCAGTTCTTC. Protein product: CASSLPTSGGRSSYNEQFF.

This clone has just a few counts. The V gene is TRBV12-5, the J gene TRBJ1-1; D unresolved. The CDR3 has 13 residues. The germline V gene encodes CDR1 LGHNT and CDR2 FRNRAP. The V end was cut by 1 base, the J end by 1 base, with 4 bases between. CDR3 sequence reads: CASGLGRNTEAFF. CDR3 DNA: TGTGCTAGTGGTTTGGGGAGGAACACTGAAGCTTTCTTT.

This clone was detected a few times. The chain employs TRBV2 and TRBJ1-4; D is uncertain. Trimming removed 6 bases from V and 7 bases from J, with 15 bases in between. The CDR3 has 14 residues. The germline CDR1 and CDR2 sequences are SNHLY and FYNNEI. The CDR3: CASRVEAWGEKLFF. The CDR3 nucleotides are TGTGCCAGCAGGGTAGAGGCGTGGGGTGAAAAACTGTTTTTT.